The next 30 T cell receptor beta chains were all read from a single sample in a study of cytomegalovirus exposure and HLA in healthy donors. Amplification used 60 Vbeta primers and 13 Jbeta primers. Clones were read by immunoSEQ multiplex PCR, and TCRdb kept only the in-frame ones, dropping some. The table shows about 170,000 clones, with more than 75% occurring only once. Sequenced: PBMCs. The receptors originated from a man between 25 and 39 years old in good health and CMV-seropositive.

V and J are TRBV13 and TRBJ2-3; TRBD2 is a possible D gene (5 bases). V lost 5 bases and J lost 6, with 12 bases in between. Germline V gives CDR1 PRHDT, CDR2 FYEKMQ (reference sequence). The CDR3 is made up of 13 amino acids. In DNA, the CDR3 is TGTGCCAGCAGCCAGCGGCGTAGGGATACGCAGTATTTT. Its translation: CASSQRRRDTQYF.

With respect to this clone: The limits of the CDR3 on the DNA are not certain, so only TCRdb's listed CDR3 is given. J is TRBJ2-1 and V is TRBV28; the table assigns TRBD1, which was not confirmed against the DNA. Germline CDR1 MDHEN, CDR2 SYDVKM. The CDR3 is 14 residues long, ends included. The CDR3 protein is CASSVGPGAGVLLF.

The CDR3 DNA is TGTGCCAGCAGCTTAGGCGGCCACTACGAGCAGTACGTC. Translating gives CASSLGGHYEQYV. V is TRBV11-2 and J is TRBJ2-7, with D hard to call. V was cut by 1 base and J by 3 bases, with 7 bases left in between. The CDR3 loop spans 13 amino acids. Germline CDR1 is SGHAT and CDR2 is FQNNGV.

This sequence joins TRBV10-3 and TRBJ2-7; 9 bases line up with TRBD1. V was clipped by 6 bases and J by 0 bases; unmatched bases: 6. In germline, CDR1 is ENHRY, CDR2 SYGVKD. This CDR3 comprises 15 residues. CDR3 nucleotide sequence: TGTGCCATCAGGTCCGGGACAGGGAGCTCCTACGAGCAGTACTTC. This gives the protein CAIRSGTGSSYEQYF.

The rearrangement links TRBV19 to TRBJ2-5, with D possibly matching TRBD1 (5 bases). The J call may be incorrect, as the DNA end agrees better with TRBJ2-7. The germline V gene encodes CDR1 LNHDA and CDR2 SQIVND (reference sequence). This CDR3 contains 15 residues. In DNA form, the CDR3 reads TGTGCCAGTAGTATTTATCCAGGGAACATCCACGAGCAGTACTTC. Its translation: CASSIYPGNIHEQYF.

CDR3 nucleotides: TGTGCCAGCAGCTTCAGGGCTGGGGCCAACGTCCTGACTTTC. Protein product: CASSFRAGANVLTF. The J gene is TRBJ2-6, the V gene TRBV7-9; D possibly corresponds to TRBD1 (5 bases). V shed 3 bases and J shed 2 bases, with 5 bases lying between them. There are 14 residues in the CDR3. Germline V gene sequence: CDR1 SEHNR, CDR2 FQNEAQ (reference sequence). Full variable domain (outside the CDR3, taken from reference TRBV7-9 and TRBJ2-6): DTGVSQNPRHKITKRGQNVTFRCDPISEHNRLYWYRQTLGQGPEFLTYFQNEAQLEKSRLLSDRFSAERPKGSFSTLEIQRTEQGDSAMYLCASSFRAGANVLTFGAGSRLTVL.

The rearrangement joins TRBV7-3 to TRBJ2-3, with 7 positions matching TRBD2. Trimming at V came to 2 bases and at J to 5 bases, leaving 13 bases not matched to a gene. CDR1 and CDR2 from the germline V gene are SGHTA and FQGTGA. CDR3 size: 17 residues. Written as DNA, the CDR3 is TGTGCCAGCAGCTTAGGACCTAGCGGCTCCAGGAGAGATACGCAGTATTTT. Its protein is CASSLGPSGSRRDTQYF. The whole variable domain, remainder taken from reference TRBV7-3 and TRBJ2-3, is GAGVSQTPSNKVTEKGKYVELRCDPISGHTALYWYRQSLGQGPEFLIYFQGTGAADDSGLPNDRFFAVRPEGSVSTLKIQRTERGDSAVYLCASSLGPSGSRRDTQYFGPGTRLTVL.

The V and J genes are TRBV25-1 and TRBJ1-3; the D gene is possibly TRBD1 (6 bases). The CDR3 is made up of 15 amino acids. Germline V CDR1 and CDR2: MGHDK, SYGVNS. V gave up 5 bases and J gave up 4 bases, with 15 bases separating them. In DNA form, the CDR3 reads TGTGCCAGCAGTCCCCCCCCAGGGGCGGGAAACACCATATATTTT. Protein: CASSPPPGAGNTIYF.

The CDR3 protein is CASSAGLAGGLNTDTQYF. CDR3 nucleotide sequence: TGTGCCAGCAGCGCGGGACTAGCGGGAGGGCTAAACACAGATACGCAGTATTTT. This chain links TRBV11-3 with TRBJ2-3, with TRBD2 matching 16 bases. The trim removed 5 bases at V and 2 bases at J, leaving 7 bases unmatched. Looked up from germline, CDR1 is SGHNT and CDR2 is YENEEA. The CDR3 covers 18 residues.

This CDR3 reads CASKKLQDSSIGYTF. The DNA of the CDR3 is TGTGCCAGCAAAAAGCTCCAGGACTCGTCTATTGGCTACACCTTC. The rearrangement joins TRBV27 to TRBJ1-2; D call uncertain. V lost 7 bases, J lost 7 bases, and 22 bases lay in between. CDR3 length: 15 residues. Germline CDR1 MNHEY, CDR2 SMNVEV (reference sequence).

In this sample, this clone turned up a few times. The chain is built from TRBV4-1 and TRBJ2-7; weak D call: TRBD1 (5 bases). The CDR3 spans 14 residues. The germline CDR1 and CDR2 sequences are MGHRA and YSYEKL. V lost 4 bases, J lost 2 bases, and 12 bases lay in between. For the CDR3, the DNA is TGCGCCAGCAGCCGGACAAGTAGCACCTACGAGCAGTACTTC. Translation: CASSRTSSTYEQYF.

The CDR3 DNA reads TGTGCCAGAAGCTTCCAACGACGTTGTGTAAGGGGTGAGTACGAGCAGTACGTC. As protein: CARSFQRRCVRGEYEQYV. The rearrangement links TRBV5-3 to TRBJ2-7; a weak D match, TRBD1 (5 bases). TRBV5-3 falls under the ORF class, with uncertain function. The CDR3 has 18 residues. V was trimmed by 2 bases and J by 4 bases, leaving 25 bases between them.

This chain connects TRBV7-3 to TRBJ2-3, with a tentative D call TRBD2 (5 bases). The CDR3 sequence is 14 residues long. The V end was cut by 5 bases, the J end by 8 bases, with 17 bases between. CDR1 and CDR2 from the germline V gene are SGHTA and FQGTGA. This CDR3 reads CASSLTGPEGTQYF. CDR3 nucleotide sequence: TGTGCCAGCAGCCTCACCGGGCCCGAGGGTACGCAGTATTTT.

The CDR3 protein is CASGLVPPTGGIMNEKLFF. CDR3 coding DNA: TGTGCTAGTGGTTTGGTACCCCCCACAGGGGGAATTATGAATGAAAAACTGTTTTTT. The chain employs TRBV12-5 and TRBJ1-4; 8 bases line up with TRBD1. CDR3 size: 19 residues. CDR1 and CDR2 from the germline V gene are LGHNT and FRNRAP. Trimming removed 0 bases from V and 5 bases from J; junction bases left unmatched: 14.

The chain combines TRBV14 with TRBJ1-1, with unresolved D. Germline CDR1 is SGHDN and CDR2 is FVKESK. This CDR3 is built from 13 residues. Between the trimmed V and J ends, which lost 0 bases and 11 bases, there was a span of 13 bases. CDR3: CASSQDRRTRAFF. CDR3 bases: TGTGCCAGCAGCCAAGATCGGAGGACTCGCGCTTTCTTT.

The chain joins TRBV2 to TRBJ2-7; 7 bases agree with TRBD1. V was clipped by 6 bases and J by 7 bases; unmatched bases: 12. Germline assignment: CDR1 SNHLY and CDR2 FYNNEI. The CDR3 extends over 14 amino acids. The CDR3 DNA is TGTGCCAGCAGGCCCGACAGGGCACCCTGGGAGCAGTACTTC. Translation gives CASRPDRAPWEQYF.

The rearrangement joins TRBV30 to TRBJ1-2, with D unresolved. Trimming removed 3 bases from V and 1 base from J, with 6 bases in between. CDR3 size: 12 residues. Germline lookup yields CDR1 GTSNPN and CDR2 SVGIG (reference sequence). CDR3 nucleotide sequence: TGTGCCTGGAGGCAGATTAACTATGGCTACACCTTC. Its translation: CAWRQINYGYTF.

This rearrangement joins TRBV6-5 to TRBJ1-2, with D perhaps TRBD1 (5 bases). CDR1 and CDR2 (germline): MNHEY, SVGAGI. The V gene lost 7 bases and the J gene lost 2 bases, with 14 bases spanning the gap. The CDR3 is made up of 14 amino acids. The DNA for the CDR3 is TGTGCCAGCACCTTCCTCCACAGGAACTATGGCTACACCTTC. It yields the protein CASTFLHRNYGYTF.

This clone was seen just once. The CDR3 nucleotides are TGTGCCAGCAGCCTGGGACAGGGTATTAGGGCTTTCTTT. Translating gives CASSLGQGIRAFF. The V and J genes are TRBV5-6 and TRBJ1-1, with TRBD1 matching 9 bases. This CDR3 contains 13 residues. CDR1 and CDR2 (germline): SGHDT, YYEEEE. V lost 4 bases to trimming and J lost 11 bases; unmatched junction nucleotides: 9.

The V call is TRBV9, the J call TRBJ1-2; D is unclear. In germline, CDR1 is SGDLS, CDR2 YYNGEE. The V end lost 4 bases, the J end lost 0 bases, and 16 bases lay between the germline ends. The CDR3 runs 16 residues. This CDR3 reads CASSPNSGAANYGYTF. In DNA form, the CDR3 reads TGTGCCAGCAGCCCCAATTCGGGAGCCGCTAACTATGGCTACACCTTC.

The CDR3 spells CASSLVEGTQHF. CDR3 sequence (DNA): TGTGCCAGCAGCTTAGTGGAGGGTACCCAGCATTTT. This rearrangement joins TRBV7-8 to TRBJ1-5; D is unclear. The V end lost 1 base, the J end lost 11 bases, and 9 bases lay between the germline ends. The length of the CDR3 is 12 residues. Germline V gene data show CDR1 as SGHVS and CDR2 as FQNEAQ.

This sequence joins TRBV2 and TRBJ2-1, with TRBD2 matching 11 bases. Trimming cost V 5 bases and J 5 bases; bases outside gene matches: 5. Germline CDR1 is SNHLY and CDR2 is FYNNEI. The CDR3 spans 15 residues. The CDR3 here is CASSPETSGNNEQFF. The CDR3 DNA reads TGTGCCAGCAGTCCCGAGACTAGCGGGAACAATGAGCAGTTCTTC.

This chain joins TRBV2 and TRBJ2-7, with D maybe TRBD2 (6 bases). V was clipped by 7 bases and J by 6 bases, with 25 bases between them. From germline, CDR1 is SNHLY and CDR2 FYNNEI. The CDR3 length is 16 residues. Here the CDR3 DNA reads TGTGCCAGCAAGTACAAGGAGGGAGAACTAGCTGGCGAGCAGTACGTC. As protein: CASKYKEGELAGEQYV.

The table lists this clone with a count of one. This sequence joins TRBV6-5 and TRBJ1-5, with D tentatively TRBD1 (6 bases). Trimming took 5 bases from V and 0 from J, leaving 11 bases between them. The germline gives CDR1 MNHEY, CDR2 SVGAGI. This CDR3 is 15 amino acids long. The CDR3 loop reads CASSKDRLSNQPQHF. Written as DNA, the CDR3 is TGTGCCAGCAGTAAAGACAGGCTTAGCAATCAGCCCCAGCATTTT.

The chain recombines TRBV27 with TRBJ1-1; 11 bases map to TRBD1. The CDR3 has 15 amino acids. The trim removed 6 bases at V and 5 bases at J, leaving 8 bases unmatched. The germline gives CDR1 MNHEY, CDR2 SMNVEV (reference sequence). CDR3 in DNA: TGTGCCAGCAGGCCAGGACAGGGGGCCAGAACTGAAGCTTTCTTT. Translating it yields CASRPGQGARTEAFF.

This chain joins TRBV23-1 and TRBJ2-7, with 7 bases lining up with TRBD1. TRBV23-1 is an ORF, and what it does is uncertain. With 2 bases clipped from V and 2 bases from J, the junction kept 9 bases outside the gene matches. The length of the CDR3 is 16 residues. The CDR3 DNA follows: TGCGCCAGCAGTCAAACGGCAGGGGGTAGCACCTACGAGCAGTACGTC. It encodes CASSQTAGGSTYEQYV.

The DNA for the CDR3 is TGTGCCAGCTCAGCTCTTTCCTCGGGTTACAATGAGCAGTTCTTC. This gives the protein CASSALSSGYNEQFF. The rearrangement joins TRBV18 to TRBJ2-1; D is ambiguous. This CDR3 contains 15 residues. CDR1 is KGHSH and CDR2 is LQKENI in the germline V gene. V gave up 5 bases and J gave up 4 bases, with 15 bases separating them.

The chain employs TRBV28 and TRBJ1-2, with 7 bases identical to TRBD1. The CDR3 consists of 13 residues. V was clipped by 6 bases and J by 4 bases; unmatched bases: 5. The germline gives CDR1 MDHEN, CDR2 SYDVKM. This CDR3 is CASRPGQSYGYTF. DNA of the CDR3: TGTGCCAGCAGGCCGGGACAGTCCTATGGCTACACCTTC.

The gene calls are TRBV11-3 and TRBJ2-2; D might be TRBD1 (7 bases). V shed 6 bases and J shed 6 bases, with 11 bases lying between them. CDR1 is SGHNT, CDR2 YENEEA, per germline. The CDR3 is made up of 13 amino acids. The CDR3 DNA reads as TGTGCCAGCAGACGCAGGGGGGCCGGGGAGCTGTTTTTT. This gives the protein CASRRRGAGELFF.

The chain carries TRBV19 and TRBJ2-5, with 10 bases lining up with TRBD1. This CDR3 comprises 15 residues. The junction had 8 bases not matched to a gene; V was cut back by 5 bases and J by 5 bases. Germline V gene lookup returns CDR1 LNHDA and CDR2 SQIVND (reference sequence). CDR3 in amino acids: CASSVGDRGRETQYF. The CDR3 DNA reads TGTGCCAGTAGTGTTGGGGACAGGGGAAGGGAGACCCAGTACTTC.